The sequence of this TCR beta chain was determined in a study of cytomegalovirus exposure and HLA in healthy donors. Study-level findings and limits: With later analysis, a missense DCLRE1C variant became linked to TCR beta V- and J-gene trimming. The study listed approximately 160 cytomegalovirus-associated TCR beta chains. There were some V segments, including TRBV6-2 and TRBV6-3, excluded as indistinguishable. Previous analysis showed most TCR beta V segments were productive about 90% or about 30% of the time.

As for this clone: What it binds is not known.

The PCR made use of 60 Vbeta and 13 Jbeta primers. Sequencing used immunoSEQ multiplex PCR; TCRdb keeps in-frame clones, though not all of them. The sample gives roughly 130,000 clones, roughly 78% of which show up once; 1% is in the top ten. J gave up 5 bases and V 2 bases, and 13 bases lay outside the gene matches. The CDR3 loop spans 18 amino acids. CDR1 is SGHRS, CDR2 YFSETQ, per germline. The receptor was isolated from a man aged 40-49 years in good health and CMV-seronegative. Source material: PBMCs. The gene calls are TRBV5-1 and TRBJ2-1; 10 bases fit TRBD2. The CDR3 loop reads CASSFPTRGSGRNNEQFF. CDR3 DNA sequence: TGCGCCAGCAGCTTTCCAACCCGGGGTAGCGGGAGGAACAATGAGCAGTTCTTC.